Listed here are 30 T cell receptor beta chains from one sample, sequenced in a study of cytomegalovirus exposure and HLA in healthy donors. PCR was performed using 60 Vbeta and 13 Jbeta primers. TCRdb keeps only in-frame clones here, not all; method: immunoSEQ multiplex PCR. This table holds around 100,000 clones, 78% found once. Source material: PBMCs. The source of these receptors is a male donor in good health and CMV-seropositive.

The CDR3 region has the DNA TGTGCCAGTAAGGGAGGGGTGGGCACTGAAGCTTTCTTT. It specifies CASKGGVGTEAFF. The J gene is TRBJ1-1, the V gene TRBV19; possibly TRBD1 for D (5 bases). Trimming took 7 bases from V and 4 from J, leaving 13 bases between them. This CDR3 has 13 amino acids. Germline lookup yields CDR1 LNHDA and CDR2 SQIVND (reference sequence).

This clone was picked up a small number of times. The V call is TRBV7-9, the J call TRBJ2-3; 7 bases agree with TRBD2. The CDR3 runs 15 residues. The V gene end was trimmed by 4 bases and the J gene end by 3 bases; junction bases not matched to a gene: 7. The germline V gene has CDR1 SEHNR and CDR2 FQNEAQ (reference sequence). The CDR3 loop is CASSSRLAETDTQYF. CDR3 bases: TGTGCCAGCAGCTCCCGACTAGCAGAGACAGATACGCAGTATTTT.

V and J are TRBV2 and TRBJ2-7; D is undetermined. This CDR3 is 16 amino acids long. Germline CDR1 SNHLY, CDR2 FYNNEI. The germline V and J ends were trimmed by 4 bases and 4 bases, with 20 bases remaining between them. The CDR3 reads CASSVSNLELRYEQYF. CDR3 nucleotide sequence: TGTGCCAGCAGTGTGAGTAATTTGGAGCTTAGGTACGAGCAGTACTTC.

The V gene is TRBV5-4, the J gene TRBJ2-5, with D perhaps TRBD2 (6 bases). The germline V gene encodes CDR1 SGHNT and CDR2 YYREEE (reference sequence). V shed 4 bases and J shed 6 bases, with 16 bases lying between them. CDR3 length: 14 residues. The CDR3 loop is CASSLKTSIQTQYF. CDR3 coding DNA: TGTGCCAGCAGCCTGAAGACTAGTATACAGACCCAGTACTTC.

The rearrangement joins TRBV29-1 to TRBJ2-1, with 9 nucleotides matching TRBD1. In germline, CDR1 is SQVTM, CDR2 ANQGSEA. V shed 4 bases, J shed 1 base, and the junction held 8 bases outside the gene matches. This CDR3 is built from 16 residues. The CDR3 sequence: CSVAIPGQGSYNEQFF. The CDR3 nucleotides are TGCAGCGTTGCCATCCCGGGACAGGGTTCCTACAATGAGCAGTTCTTC.

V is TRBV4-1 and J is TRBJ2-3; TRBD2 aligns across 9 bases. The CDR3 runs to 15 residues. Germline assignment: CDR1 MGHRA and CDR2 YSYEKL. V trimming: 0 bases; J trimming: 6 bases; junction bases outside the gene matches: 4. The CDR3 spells CASSQELAGRDTQYF. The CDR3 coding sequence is TGCGCCAGCAGCCAAGAGCTAGCGGGGAGGGATACGCAGTATTTT.

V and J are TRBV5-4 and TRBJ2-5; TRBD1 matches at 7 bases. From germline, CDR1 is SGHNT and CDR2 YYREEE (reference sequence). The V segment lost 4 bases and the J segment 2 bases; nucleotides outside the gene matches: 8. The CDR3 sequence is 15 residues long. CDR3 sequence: CASSLGTAPQETQYF. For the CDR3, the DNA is TGTGCCAGCAGCCTCGGGACAGCTCCTCAAGAGACCCAGTACTTC.

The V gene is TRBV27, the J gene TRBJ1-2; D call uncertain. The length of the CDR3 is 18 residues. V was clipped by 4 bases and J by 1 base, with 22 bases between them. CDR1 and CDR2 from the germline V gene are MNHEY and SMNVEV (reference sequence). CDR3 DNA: TGTGCCAGCAGTTCAAAAGACCCGGGAAGGGTGCTTAACTATGGCTACACCTTC. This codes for CASSSKDPGRVLNYGYTF.

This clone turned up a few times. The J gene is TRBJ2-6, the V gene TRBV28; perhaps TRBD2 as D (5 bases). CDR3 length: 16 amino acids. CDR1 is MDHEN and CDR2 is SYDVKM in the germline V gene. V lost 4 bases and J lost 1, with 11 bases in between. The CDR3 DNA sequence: TGTGCCAGCAGTTCTGGGGAGCGGTCTGGGGCCAACGTCCTGACTTTC. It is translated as CASSSGERSGANVLTF.

Here the CDR3 DNA reads TGTGCCTGGGACTCCGGAGGGGCCAACACTGAAGCTTTCTTT. It codes for CAWDSGGANTEAFF. V is TRBV30 and J is TRBJ1-1; weak D call: TRBD1 (5 bases). This CDR3 is 14 amino acids long. Trimming removed 5 bases from V and 2 bases from J, with 15 bases in between. CDR1 and CDR2 (germline): GTSNPN, SVGIG (reference sequence).

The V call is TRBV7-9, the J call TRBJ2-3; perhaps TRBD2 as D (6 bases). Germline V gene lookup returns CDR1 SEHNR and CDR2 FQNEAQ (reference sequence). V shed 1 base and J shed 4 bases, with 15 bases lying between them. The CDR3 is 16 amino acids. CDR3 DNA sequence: TGTGCCAGCAGCTTAGTAATGCCCGGGGGTGCAGATACGCAGTATTTT. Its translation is CASSLVMPGGADTQYF.

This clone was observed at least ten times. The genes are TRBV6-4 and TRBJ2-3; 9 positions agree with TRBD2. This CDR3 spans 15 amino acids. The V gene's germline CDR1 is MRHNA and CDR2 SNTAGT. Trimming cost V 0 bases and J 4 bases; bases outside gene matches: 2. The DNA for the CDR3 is TGTGCCAGCAGTGACTCTAGCGGGGGCGCAGATACGCAGTATTTT. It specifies CASSDSSGGADTQYF.

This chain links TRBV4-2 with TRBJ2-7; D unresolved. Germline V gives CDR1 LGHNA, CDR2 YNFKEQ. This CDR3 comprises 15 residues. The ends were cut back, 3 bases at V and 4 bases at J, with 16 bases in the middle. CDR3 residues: CASSHLEVDLYEQYF. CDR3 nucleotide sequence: TGTGCCAGCAGCCATCTAGAGGTAGATCTTTACGAGCAGTACTTC.

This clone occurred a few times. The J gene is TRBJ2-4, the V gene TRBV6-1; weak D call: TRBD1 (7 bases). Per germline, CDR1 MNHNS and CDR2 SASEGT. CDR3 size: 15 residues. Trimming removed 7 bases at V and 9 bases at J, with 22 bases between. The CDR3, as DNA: TGTGCCAGCATAACACCGGGACAGAGGGGAGGCATTCAGTACTTC. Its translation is CASITPGQRGGIQYF.

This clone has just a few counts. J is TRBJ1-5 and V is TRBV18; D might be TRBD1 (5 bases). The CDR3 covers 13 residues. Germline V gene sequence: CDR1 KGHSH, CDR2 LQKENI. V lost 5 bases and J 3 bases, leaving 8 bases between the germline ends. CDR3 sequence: CASSSTVNQPQHF. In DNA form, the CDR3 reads TGTGCCAGCTCATCGACAGTCAATCAGCCCCAGCATTTT.

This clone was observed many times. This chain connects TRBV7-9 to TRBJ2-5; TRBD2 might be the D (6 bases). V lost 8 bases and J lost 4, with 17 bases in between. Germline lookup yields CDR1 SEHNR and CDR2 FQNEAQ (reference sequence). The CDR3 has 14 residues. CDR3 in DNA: TGTGCCAGCGAGGGGACTCCTTTTGGAGAGACCCAGTACTTC. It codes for CASEGTPFGETQYF.

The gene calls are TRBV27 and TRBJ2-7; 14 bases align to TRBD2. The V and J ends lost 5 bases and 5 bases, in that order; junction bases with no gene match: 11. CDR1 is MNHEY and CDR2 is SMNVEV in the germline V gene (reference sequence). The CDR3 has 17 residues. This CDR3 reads CASSVQPGLAGVHEQYF. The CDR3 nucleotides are TGTGCCAGCAGTGTCCAACCGGGACTAGCGGGAGTCCACGAGCAGTACTTC.

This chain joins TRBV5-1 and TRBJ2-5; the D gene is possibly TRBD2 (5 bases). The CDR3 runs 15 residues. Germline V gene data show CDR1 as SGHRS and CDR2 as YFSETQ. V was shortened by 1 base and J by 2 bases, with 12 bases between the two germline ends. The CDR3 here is CASSLWSPGQETQYF. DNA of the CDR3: TGCGCCAGCAGCTTGTGGTCCCCGGGACAAGAGACCCAGTACTTC.

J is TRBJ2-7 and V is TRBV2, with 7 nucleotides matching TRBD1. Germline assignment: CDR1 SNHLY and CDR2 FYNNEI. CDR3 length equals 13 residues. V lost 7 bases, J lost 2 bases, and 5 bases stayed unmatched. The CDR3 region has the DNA TGTGCCAGCACCAGGGGGACAACCTACGAGCAGTACTTC. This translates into CASTRGTTYEQYF.

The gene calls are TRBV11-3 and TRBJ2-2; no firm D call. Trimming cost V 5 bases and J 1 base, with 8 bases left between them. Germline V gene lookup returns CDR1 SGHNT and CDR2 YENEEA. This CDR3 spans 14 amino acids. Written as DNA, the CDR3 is TGTGCCAGCAGCCCTGCTAGGAACACCGGGGAGCTGTTTTTT. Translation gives CASSPARNTGELFF. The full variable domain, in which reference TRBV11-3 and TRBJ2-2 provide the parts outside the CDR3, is EAGVVQSPRYKIIEKKQPVAFWCNPISGHNTLYWYLQNLGQGPELLIRYENEEAVDDSQLPKDRFSAERLKGVDSTLKIQPAELGDSAVYLCASSPARNTGELFFGEGSRLTVL.

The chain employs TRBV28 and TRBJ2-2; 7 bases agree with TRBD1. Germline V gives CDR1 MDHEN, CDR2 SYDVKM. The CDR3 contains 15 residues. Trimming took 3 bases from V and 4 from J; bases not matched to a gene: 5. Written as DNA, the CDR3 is TGTGCCAGCAGTTTTTATAGGGGGCCCACCGGGGAGCTGTTTTTT. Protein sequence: CASSFYRGPTGELFF.

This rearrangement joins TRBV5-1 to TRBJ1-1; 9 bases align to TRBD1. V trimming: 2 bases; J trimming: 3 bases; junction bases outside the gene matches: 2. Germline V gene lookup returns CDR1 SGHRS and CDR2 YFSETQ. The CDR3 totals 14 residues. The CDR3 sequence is CASSFRTGDTEAFF. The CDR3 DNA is TGCGCCAGCAGCTTTAGGACAGGGGACACTGAAGCTTTCTTT.

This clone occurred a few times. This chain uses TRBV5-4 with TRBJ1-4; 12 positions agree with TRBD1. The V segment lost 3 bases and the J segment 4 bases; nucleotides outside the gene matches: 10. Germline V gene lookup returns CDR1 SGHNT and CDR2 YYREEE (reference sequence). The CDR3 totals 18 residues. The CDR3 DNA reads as TGTGCCAGCAGCTGGCACCGGGACAGGGGGCGAAATAATGAAAAACTGTTTTTT. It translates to CASSWHRDRGRNNEKLFF.

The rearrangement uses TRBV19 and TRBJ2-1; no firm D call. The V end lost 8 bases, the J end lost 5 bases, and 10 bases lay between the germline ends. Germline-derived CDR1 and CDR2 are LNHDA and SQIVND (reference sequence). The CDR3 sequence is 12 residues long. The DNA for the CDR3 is TGTGCCAGTTTTGATTCGGACAATGAGCAGTTCTTC. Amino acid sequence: CASFDSDNEQFF.

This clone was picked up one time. The CDR3, as DNA: TGTGCTAGTGGATCCGGACAGAGCTACGAGCAGTACTTC. It is translated as CASGSGQSYEQYF. V gene TRBV12-5 combines with J gene TRBJ2-7; tentative D call: TRBD1 (6 bases). Trimming left V 6 bases short and J 3 bases short, with 12 bases between. This CDR3 is 13 amino acids long. Germline assignment: CDR1 LGHNT and CDR2 FRNRAP.

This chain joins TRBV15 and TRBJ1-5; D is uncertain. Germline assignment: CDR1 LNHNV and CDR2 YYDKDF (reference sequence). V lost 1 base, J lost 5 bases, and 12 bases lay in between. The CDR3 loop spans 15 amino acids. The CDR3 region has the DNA TGTGCCACCAGCAGAGGGCGGAAAGCGGATCAGCCCCAGCATTTT. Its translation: CATSRGRKADQPQHF.

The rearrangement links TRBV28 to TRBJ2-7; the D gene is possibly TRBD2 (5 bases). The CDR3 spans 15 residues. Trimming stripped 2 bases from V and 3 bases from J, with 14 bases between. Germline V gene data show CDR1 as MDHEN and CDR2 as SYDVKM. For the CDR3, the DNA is TGTGCCAGCAGTTTAAGGTGGCAGACTAACTACGAGCAGTACTTC. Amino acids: CASSLRWQTNYEQYF.

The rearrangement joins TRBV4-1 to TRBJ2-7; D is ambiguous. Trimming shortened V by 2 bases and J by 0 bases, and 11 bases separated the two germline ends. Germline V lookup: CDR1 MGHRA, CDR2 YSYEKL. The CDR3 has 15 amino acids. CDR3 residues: CASSQMRDTSYEQYF. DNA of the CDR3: TGCGCCAGCAGCCAAATGAGAGACACCTCCTACGAGCAGTACTTC.

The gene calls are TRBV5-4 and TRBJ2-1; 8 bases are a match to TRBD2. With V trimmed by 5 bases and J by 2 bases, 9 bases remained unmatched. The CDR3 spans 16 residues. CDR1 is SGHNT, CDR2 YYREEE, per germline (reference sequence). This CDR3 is CASSGRSGSPYNEQFF. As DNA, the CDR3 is TGTGCCAGCAGTGGTCGCAGCGGGAGTCCCTACAATGAGCAGTTCTTC.

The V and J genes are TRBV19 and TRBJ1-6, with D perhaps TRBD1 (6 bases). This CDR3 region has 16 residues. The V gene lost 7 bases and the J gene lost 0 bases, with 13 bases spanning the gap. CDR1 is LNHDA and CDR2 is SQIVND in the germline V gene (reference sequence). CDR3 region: CASKGGGSSYNSPLHF. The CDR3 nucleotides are TGTGCCAGTAAGGGGGGGGGCAGCTCCTATAATTCACCCCTCCACTTT. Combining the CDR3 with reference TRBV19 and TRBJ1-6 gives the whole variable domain DGGITQSPKYLFRKEGQNVTLSCEQNLNHDAMYWYRQDPGQGLRLIYYSQIVNDFQKGDIAEGYSVSREKKESFPLTVTSAQKNPTAFYLCASKGGGSSYNSPLHFGNGTRLTVT.